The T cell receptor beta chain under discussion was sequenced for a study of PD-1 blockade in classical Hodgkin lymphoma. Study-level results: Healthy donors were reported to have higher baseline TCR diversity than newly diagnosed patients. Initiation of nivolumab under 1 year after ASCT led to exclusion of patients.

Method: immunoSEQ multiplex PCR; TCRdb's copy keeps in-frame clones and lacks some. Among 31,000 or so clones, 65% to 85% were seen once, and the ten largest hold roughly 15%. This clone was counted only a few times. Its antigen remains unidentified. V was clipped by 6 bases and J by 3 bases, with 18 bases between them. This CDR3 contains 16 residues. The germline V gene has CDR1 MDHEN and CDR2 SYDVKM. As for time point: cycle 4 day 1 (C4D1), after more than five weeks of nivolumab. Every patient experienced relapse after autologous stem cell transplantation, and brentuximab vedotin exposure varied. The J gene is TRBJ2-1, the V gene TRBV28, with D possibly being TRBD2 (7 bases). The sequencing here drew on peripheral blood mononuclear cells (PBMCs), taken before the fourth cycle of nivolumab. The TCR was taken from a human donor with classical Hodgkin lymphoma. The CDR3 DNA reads TGTGCCAGCAGATTACCGGGGGCGGGAGTCTACAATGAGCAGTTCTTC. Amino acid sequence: CASRLPGAGVYNEQFF.